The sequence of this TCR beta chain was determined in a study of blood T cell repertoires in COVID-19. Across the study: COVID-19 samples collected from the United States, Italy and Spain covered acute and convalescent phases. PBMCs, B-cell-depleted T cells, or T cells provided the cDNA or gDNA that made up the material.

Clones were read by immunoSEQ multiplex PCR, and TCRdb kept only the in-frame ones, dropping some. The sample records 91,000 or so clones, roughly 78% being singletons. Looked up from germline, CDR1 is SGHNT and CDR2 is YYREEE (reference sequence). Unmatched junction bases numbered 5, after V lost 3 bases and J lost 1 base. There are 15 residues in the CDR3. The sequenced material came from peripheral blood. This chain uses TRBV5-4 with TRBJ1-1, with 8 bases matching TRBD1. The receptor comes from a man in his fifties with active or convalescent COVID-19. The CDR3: CASSSRQGWNTEAFF. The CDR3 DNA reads TGTGCCAGCAGCTCTCGACAGGGGTGGAACACTGAAGCTTTCTTT. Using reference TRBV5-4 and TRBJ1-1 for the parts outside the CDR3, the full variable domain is ETGVTQSPTHLIKTRGQQVTLRCSSQSGHNTVSWYQQALGQGPQFIFQYYREEENGRGNFPPRFSGLQFPNYSSELNVNALELDDSALYLCASSSRQGWNTEAFFGQGTRLTVV.